This TCR beta chain was sequenced in a study of T cell responses to AZD1222 COVID-19 vaccine. Study-wide findings and caveats: Unmutated regions of variants are reportedly targeted by nearly half of spike-specific TCRs. Without day 14 samples, only post-peak T cell repertoires were studied. Only a handful of AZD1222 recipients tested seropositive at baseline.

This clone was detected only once. Its antigen is currently unknown. The study pooled second doses at about 4 or about 12 weeks. The CDR3 is made up of 14 amino acids. The germline V gene encodes CDR1 LNHDA and CDR2 SQIVND (reference sequence). V lost 5 bases to trimming and J lost 15 bases; unmatched junction nucleotides: 14. Repertoires were generated with immunoSEQ multiplex PCR, while TCRdb's copy carries only in-frame clones and drops some. The sample holds some 170,000 clones, approximately 88% seen once. The chain links TRBV19 to TRBJ1-5, with 9 bases lining up with TRBD1. The sequence derives from an adult who received the AZD1222 COVID-19 vaccine. The source was peripheral blood, collected 28 days after the second AZD1222 dose. CDR3 amino acids: CASSQDRGGTAGHF. The CDR3 nucleotides are TGTGCCAGTAGTCAGGACAGGGGCGGTACCGCCGGGCATTTT.